The sequence of this T cell receptor beta chain was determined in a study of T cell repertoires in cytomegalovirus infection. TCRdb redid the calling of the reads with MiXCR, one entry per CDR3 protein. The sample contains about 920,000 distinct CDR3 sequences, 30% to 40% of which appear only once. The germline V gene encodes CDR1 MNHEY and CDR2 SVGEGT. The V and J ends lost 2 bases and 4 bases respectively, with 8 bases between them. This CDR3 has 13 amino acids. This clonotype was recorded a few times. Its antigen is as yet unknown. The source of this sequence is a human donor in good health (CMV status not recorded). Some clones in this sample may be carry-over from other donors' samples. V usage is TRBV6-2 or TRBV6-3 and J usage is TRBJ1-2; D is undetermined. The sequenced sample was cultured CD8+ T cells from PBMCs, obtained from culture after CMV antigen stimulation. The CDR3 DNA is TGTGCCAGCAGTTACACCAGGATCTATGGCTACACCTTC. It encodes CASSYTRIYGYTF.